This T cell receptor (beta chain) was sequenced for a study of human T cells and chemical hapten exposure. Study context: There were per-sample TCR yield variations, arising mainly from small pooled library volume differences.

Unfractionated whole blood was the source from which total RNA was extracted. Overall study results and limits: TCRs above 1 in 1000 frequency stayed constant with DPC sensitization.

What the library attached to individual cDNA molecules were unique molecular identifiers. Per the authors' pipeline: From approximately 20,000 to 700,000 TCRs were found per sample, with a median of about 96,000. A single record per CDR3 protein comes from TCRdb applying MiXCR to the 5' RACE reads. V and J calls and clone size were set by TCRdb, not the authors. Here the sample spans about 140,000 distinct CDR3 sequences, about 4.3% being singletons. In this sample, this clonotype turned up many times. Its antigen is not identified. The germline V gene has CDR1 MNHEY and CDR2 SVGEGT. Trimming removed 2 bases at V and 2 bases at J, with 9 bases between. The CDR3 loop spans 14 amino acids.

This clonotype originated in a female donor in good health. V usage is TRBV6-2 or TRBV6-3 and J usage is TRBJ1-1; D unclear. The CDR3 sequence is CASSYEGFNTEAFF. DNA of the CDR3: TGTGCCAGCAGTTACGAGGGATTTAACACTGAAGCTTTCTTT.